This record covers a single T cell receptor (beta chain). Its cognate antigen is unknown. Measured with immunoSEQ multiplex PCR; TCRdb has only the in-frame clones, and not every one. Found here are about 75,000 clones, about 90% of them singletons; the top ten hold about 1.3%. The data were taken from a study of OX40 agonist ivuxolimab in advanced cancers. With 0 bases removed from V and 0 bases from J, the gap between germline ends came to 6 bases. Germline loops: CDR1 KGHSH, CDR2 LQKENI. This CDR3 region has 15 residues. Study results and caveats: With doses of 0.1 to 3.0 mg/kg, CD4+ and CD8+ blood T cells had undergone clonal expansion by week 6. There were, on average, more expanded clones in CD8+ T cells than in CD4+.

The cohort excluded patients with autoimmune disease history or systemic immunosuppression. The genes are TRBV18 and TRBJ1-3; D call uncertain. This receptor was identified in an adult with an advanced solid tumor such as melanoma, head and neck, liver or kidney cancer. Sequenced material: CD4+ or CD8+ T cells sorted from blood, taken in a trial of the OX40 agonist ivuxolimab. In DNA, the CDR3 is TGTGCCAGCTCACCACCTGAAGTCTCTGGAAACACCATATATTTT. It translates to CASSPPEVSGNTIYF.